What follows describes a single T cell receptor beta chain. Its antigen is still unknown. Treatment given: oral pan-JAK inhibitor, 5-10 mg twice daily. PBMCs yielded sorted CD4+ and CD8+ T cells. Germline V gene lookup returns CDR1 SGHTA and CDR2 FQGTGA. V shed 5 bases and J 7 bases; nucleotides not matched to a gene: 11. This CDR3 has 15 residues. Following extraction, RNA underwent reverse transcription to cDNA, which served as the sequencing template. Some clones are missing from TCRdb's copy, which holds only in-frame ones; the method was immunoSEQ multiplex PCR. The sample lists 180,000 or so clones; roughly 64% were seen once. This specimen belongs to a study of CD8+ T cells in alopecia areata. Study-level findings and limits: Clonality exceeded that of normal scalp in lesional scalp, most notably in alopecia totalis/universalis. In scalp and blood during tofacitinib, many expanded lesional clones persisted. Scalp sample sequencing also detects resident alphabeta T cells of normal skin.

V and J are TRBV7-3 and TRBJ2-1, with 7 positions matching TRBD1. This sequence was found in a human donor with alopecia areata. The sample in question was CD4+ T cells sorted from blood, obtained at week 24, from a patient treated with tofacitinib. This chain's CDR3 is CASSPHTGTANEQFF. The CDR3 DNA reads as TGTGCCAGCAGCCCGCATACCGGGACAGCTAATGAGCAGTTCTTC.